This is a list of T cell receptor beta chains from one sample in a study of cytomegalovirus exposure and HLA in healthy donors. Data came from immunoSEQ multiplex PCR; TCRdb stores just in-frame clones and leaves some out. The sample consists of 110,000 or so clones, 81% of them appearing once. Sequencing was done on a sample of PBMCs. All receptors derive from a woman aged 25 to 45 in good health and CMV-seronegative. The CDR3 runs from the conserved cysteine through the conserved F or W. Each record gives: D gene, clone size, V gene, J gene, CDR3 DNA, CDR3 protein. A D gene is named only where the DNA matches it firmly. Expanded clones get a size class; other rows say once, few or many, or leave the size out.

d_gene: TRBD2; abundance: NA; v_gene: TRBV5-7; j_gene: TRBJ2-3; CDR3nt: TGTGCCAGCAGCTCCCTGGCGGGAGGGCCTGTCGATACGCAGTATTTT; CDR3aa: CASSSLAGGPVDTQYF
d_gene: TRBD2; abundance: NA; v_gene: TRBV28; j_gene: TRBJ2-3; CDR3nt: TGTGCCAGCAGCAGCGCACTGGCGGGAGTTTCGACAGATACGCAGTATTTT; CDR3aa: CASSSALAGVSTDTQYF
d_gene: NA; abundance: NA; v_gene: TRBV5-5; j_gene: TRBJ1-5; CDR3nt: TGTGCCAGCAGCTGGGAGGGGGGGCTGGGTCAGCCCCAGCATTTT; CDR3aa: CASSWEGGLGQPQHF
d_gene: TRBD1; abundance: NA; v_gene: TRBV28; j_gene: TRBJ1-5; CDR3nt: TGTGCCAGCAGTTTCAGACAGGGGAATCAGCCCCAGCATTTT; CDR3aa: CASSFRQGNQPQHF
d_gene: NA; abundance: NA; v_gene: TRBV6-1; j_gene: TRBJ2-1; CDR3nt: TGTGCCAGCGGAGACGCGTCCCGCTCCTACAATGAGCAGTTCTTC; CDR3aa: CASGDASRSYNEQFF
d_gene: TRBD1; abundance: NA; v_gene: TRBV7-3; j_gene: TRBJ2-3; CDR3nt: TGTGCCAGCAGCCAGACAGGGGCCAGCACAGATACGCAGTATTTT; CDR3aa: CASSQTGASTDTQYF
d_gene: TRBD1; abundance: NA; v_gene: TRBV7-8; j_gene: TRBJ2-6; CDR3nt: TGTGCCAGCAGCTTAGCCGACAGGGGGCTCTCTGGGGCCAACGTCCTGACTTTC; CDR3aa: CASSLADRGLSGANVLTF
d_gene: NA; abundance: NA; v_gene: TRBV11-2; j_gene: TRBJ2-7; CDR3nt: TGTGCCAGCAGCTTATTTGGACAAACCTACGAGCAGTACTTC; CDR3aa: CASSLFGQTYEQYF
d_gene: NA; abundance: few; v_gene: TRBV11-3; j_gene: TRBJ2-7; CDR3nt: TGTGCCAGCAGCTTCACTAGTTTTTCCGAGCAGTACTTC; CDR3aa: CASSFTSFSEQYF
d_gene: TRBD2; abundance: few; v_gene: TRBV28; j_gene: TRBJ2-1; CDR3nt: TGTGCCATCGCCATCCCGCCCGGGAGCGGGAGTGGGAGCTCCTACAATGAGCAGTTCTTC; CDR3aa: CAIAIPPGSGSGSSYNEQFF
d_gene: NA; abundance: NA; v_gene: TRBV5-1; j_gene: TRBJ1-4; CDR3nt: TGCGCCAGCAGCTTGGCCGGGGGTTCGGGTGAAAAACTGTTTTTT; CDR3aa: CASSLAGGSGEKLFF
d_gene: NA; abundance: NA; v_gene: TRBV5-1; j_gene: TRBJ2-7; CDR3nt: TGCGCCAGCAGCTTGAGCAAAGGAGGTCCTAACGAGCAGTACTTC; CDR3aa: CASSLSKGGPNEQYF
d_gene: TRBD2; abundance: few; v_gene: TRBV5-6; j_gene: TRBJ2-3; CDR3nt: TGTGCCAGCAGCCCGGGGGGGGAAGGCACAGATACGCAGTATTTT; CDR3aa: CASSPGGEGTDTQYF
d_gene: NA; abundance: NA; v_gene: TRBV6-6; j_gene: TRBJ1-4; CDR3nt: TGTGCCAGCAGCTCGCAGCTGGGGGCCGAAAAACTGTTTTTT; CDR3aa: CASSSQLGAEKLFF
d_gene: TRBD2; abundance: NA; v_gene: TRBV11-2; j_gene: TRBJ2-1; CDR3nt: TGTGCCAGCAGTACTTTGGCGGGGGGCAATGAGCAGTTCTTC; CDR3aa: CASSTLAGGNEQFF
d_gene: TRBD1; abundance: once; v_gene: TRBV28; j_gene: TRBJ1-1; CDR3nt: TGTGCCAGCAGGGGGACAGTGAACACTGAAGCTTTCTTT; CDR3aa: CASRGTVNTEAFF
d_gene: TRBD1; abundance: NA; v_gene: TRBV11-2; j_gene: TRBJ2-5; CDR3nt: TGTGCCAGCAGCCGAGGGACAGCCCCAGAGACCCAGTACTTC; CDR3aa: CASSRGTAPETQYF
d_gene: NA; abundance: NA; v_gene: TRBV5-1; j_gene: TRBJ2-3; CDR3nt: TGCGCCAGCAGCTTCACGGCAGCCACTACGGATACGCAGTATTTT; CDR3aa: CASSFTAATTDTQYF
d_gene: NA; abundance: NA; v_gene: TRBV27; j_gene: TRBJ2-6; CDR3nt: TGTGCCAGCAGTTTATTTAGCTCCGGGGCCAACGTCCTGACTTTC; CDR3aa: CASSLFSSGANVLTF
d_gene: TRBD2; abundance: NA; v_gene: TRBV6-1; j_gene: TRBJ2-1; CDR3nt: TGTGCCAGCAGTGAAGCGCTTATCCGGACTAGCGGTAACAATGAGCAGTTCTTC; CDR3aa: CASSEALIRTSGNNEQFF
d_gene: NA; abundance: NA; v_gene: TRBV19; j_gene: TRBJ2-7; CDR3nt: TGTGCCAGTAGTATGGACTCCTTATCCTACGAGCAGTACTTC; CDR3aa: CASSMDSLSYEQYF
d_gene: TRBD2; abundance: many; v_gene: TRBV7-3; j_gene: TRBJ2-1; CDR3nt: TGTGCCAGCAGCTCCTTAGCGGGAGGCAATGAGCAGTTCTTC; CDR3aa: CASSSLAGGNEQFF